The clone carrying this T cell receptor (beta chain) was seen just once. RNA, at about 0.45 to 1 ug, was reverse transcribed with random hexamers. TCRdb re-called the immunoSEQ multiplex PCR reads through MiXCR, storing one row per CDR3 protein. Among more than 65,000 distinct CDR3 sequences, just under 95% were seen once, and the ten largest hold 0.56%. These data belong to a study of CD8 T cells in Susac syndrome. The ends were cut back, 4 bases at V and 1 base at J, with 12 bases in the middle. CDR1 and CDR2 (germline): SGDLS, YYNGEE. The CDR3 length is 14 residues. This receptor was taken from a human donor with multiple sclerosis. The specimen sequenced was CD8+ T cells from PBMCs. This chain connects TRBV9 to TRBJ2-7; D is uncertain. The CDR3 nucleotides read TGTGCCAGCAGCCCAATTTTGGGGTCCTACGAGCAGTACTTC. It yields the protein CASSPILGSYEQYF.